This T cell receptor beta chain is from a study of OX40 agonist ivuxolimab in advanced cancers. Broader study findings: The study did not work out the antigen specificity of the expanded peripheral T cells.

The V end was cut by 3 bases, the J end by 2 bases, with 11 bases between. The CDR3 runs to 14 residues. CDR1 and CDR2 (germline): KGHSH, LQKENI. A remark on this clone: Its cognate antigen is unknown.

The assay was immunoSEQ multiplex PCR, and TCRdb's table has in-frame clones only and misses some. The top ten clones hold less than 4.5% of a sample with approximately 35,000 clones, about 87% of them seen once. This TCR came from an adult with an advanced solid tumor such as melanoma, head and neck, liver or kidney cancer. Material: CD4+ or CD8+ T cells sorted from blood, obtained in a trial of the OX40 agonist ivuxolimab. The chain uses TRBV18 and TRBJ2-7; D not certain. The CDR3 loop is CASSPGSVTYEQYF. CDR3 DNA sequence: TGTGCCAGCTCACCGGGTTCAGTAACCTACGAGCAGTACTTC.